Given below is one T cell receptor beta chain in context. Its antigen remains unidentified. It has no much larger one-base neighbor in the sample; base qualities were not kept. The collaborating institutions used their own protocols to collect whole blood in K2EDTA tubes. Collaborator samples were shipped for TCRbeta analysis as frozen whole blood, isolated PBMCs, or DNA extracted from either sample type. These data originate in a study of blood T cell repertoires in COVID-19 (dated by TCRdb to about 2020). Looking at the study overall: The collaborator samples originated in the United States, Italy and Spain and spanned the acute and convalescent phases of COVID-19. The material from the prospective study consisted of cDNA or gDNA derived from T cells, B-cell-depleted T cells, or PBMCs. Where available, HLA class I and class II types were taken from metadata supplied by the sample provider and were not determined by assay-based typing. The samples were drawn from two sources: the first 160 participants of the ongoing ImmuneRACE study, and fewer than 1,500 subjects contributed by 6 global collaborators. Sample metadata almost always included a de-identified subject ID, COVID-19 status, age in years and sex. The repertoires were released in a freely available public database meant as a resource for research on the immune response to SARS-CoV-2. Subjects who had been exposed to COVID-19, were actively infected with it, or had recovered from it provided the deeply sampled blood TCRbeta repertoires that made up the dataset. Paper-wide results and their limitations: How much clinical and demographic metadata was included differed by source and by participant, and the metadata was provided uncurated.

TCRbeta CDR3 regions were amplified from genomic DNA using the immunoSEQ Assay, a bias-controlled multiplex PCR. Regarding the original processing steps: The number of nucleated cells in each sample was estimated from the amplification of reference gene primers within the assay. Sequence reads were collapsed and filtered to measure the absolute abundance of every unique TCRbeta CDR3 rearrangement. Productive Simpson clonality was computed per sample as the square root of Simpson's diversity index over productive rearrangements. TCRdb stores this immuneACCESS table with in-frame sequences only. Part of the clones is absent; in the studies checked, under half of the shortfall reflects unresolved V genes, and no reason is known for the rest. V, J and clone size are those of that table, while D and trimming were read from the DNA. This sample lists some 200,000 clones; around 83% were detected once. The ten largest make up 5.5% to 8.5% of the sample.

Spanning cysteine to phenylalanine, the CDR3 consists of 14 amino acids. Only the CDR3 portion is preserved as DNA: 42 bases, with reading frame beginning at the first base. V gives up 1 base and J gives up 5 bases, and the segment between their germline ends measures 11 bases. The germline V gene (reference sequence) gives CDR1 as MNHEY and CDR2 as SMNVEV. The origin of this receptor is a woman aged 80 or older in a cohort sampled during active or convalescent COVID-19. The receptor chain draws on TRBV27 and TRBJ1-1, with a weak D call of TRBD1 (5 bases match). The sample was peripheral blood. DNA sequence: TGTGCCAGCAGTTTATTCACAGGAGGGACTGAAGCTTTCTTT. This sequence encodes CASSLFTGGTEAFF.